Following are 22 T cell receptor beta chains from one sample sequenced in a study of low-dose radiotherapy and immunotherapy resistance in tumors. Both TCRalpha and TCRbeta chains were reverse transcribed with V-gene-specific primers. TCRs were amplified for approximately 21 PCR cycles with a constant-region primer and V-primer adapter. TCRdb independently ran MiXCR on the reads; one entry per CDR3 protein. The sample carries fewer than 50,000 distinct CDR3 sequences, less than 30% recorded once. Time point reported: after trial treatment. The treatment is: LDRT plus nivolumab, ipilimumab, low-dose cyclophosphamide and aspirin (RACIN trial). The sample was PBMCs, taken after low-dose radiotherapy plus immunotherapy. Receptor source: a male donor with prostate cancer.

In its sample, this clonotype was seen many times. The chain carries TRBV7-2 and TRBJ2-3; the D is unclear. This CDR3 spans 12 amino acids. Per germline, CDR1 SGHTA and CDR2 FQGNSA. Trimming shortened V by 6 bases and J by 4 bases, and 8 bases separated the two germline ends. The CDR3 nucleotides read TGTGCCAGCAGATTCTCATCAGATACGCAGTATTTT. It codes for CASRFSSDTQYF. Using reference TRBV7-2 and TRBJ2-3 for the parts outside the CDR3, the full variable domain is GAGVSQSPSNKVTEKGKDVELRCDPISGHTALYWYRQSLGQGLEFLIYFQGNSAPDKSGLPSDRFSAERTGGSVSTLTIQRTQQEDSAVYLCASRFSSDTQYFGPGTRLTVL.

This clonotype was detected once. The V and J genes are TRBV6-1 and TRBJ2-2; TRBD2 matches 16 bases. Trimming removed 5 bases from V and 6 bases from J; junction bases left unmatched: 12. This CDR3 is built from 19 residues. Germline-derived CDR1 and CDR2 are MNHNS and SASEGT. The CDR3 reads CASSSPGLAGGNSPGELFF. CDR3 DNA: TGTGCCAGCAGTTCCCCGGGACTAGCGGGAGGGAATTCCCCCGGGGAGCTGTTTTTT.

This clonotype appeared many times. The chain carries TRBV30 and TRBJ1-6; 7 nucleotides line up with TRBD1. The CDR3 is 15 residues long. Germline V lookup: CDR1 GTSNPN, CDR2 SVGIG (reference sequence). J was trimmed by 9 bases and V by 4 bases; bases with no gene match: 12. The CDR3 here is CAWMLTAGGTSPLHF. The CDR3 DNA reads as TGTGCCTGGATGTTGACCGCAGGGGGGACTTCACCCCTCCACTTT.

This clonotype has ten or more counts. This chain uses TRBV20-1 with TRBJ2-1, with 16 bases matching TRBD2. With V trimmed by 5 bases and J by 0 bases, 4 bases remained unmatched. This CDR3 has 17 amino acids. Germline V lookup: CDR1 DFQATT, CDR2 SNEGSKA (reference sequence). The CDR3 DNA reads as TGCAGTGCTGGGACTAGCGGGGGGGCAGGCTCCTACAATGAGCAGTTCTTC. Translated: CSAGTSGGAGSYNEQFF.

This clonotype was picked up many times. The V call is TRBV28, the J call TRBJ2-1; 7 bases are a match to TRBD2. Germline CDR1 and CDR2: MDHEN and SYDVKM. This CDR3 region has 16 residues. V shed 2 bases, J shed 5 bases, and the junction held 9 bases outside the gene matches. CDR3 sequence reads: CASSLSRLAVNNEQFF. The CDR3 coding sequence is TGTGCCAGCAGTTTAAGTCGGCTAGCGGTAAACAATGAGCAGTTCTTC. Supplemented by reference TRBV28 and TRBJ2-1, the full variable domain reads DVKVTQSSRYLVKRTGEKVFLECVQDMDHENMFWYRQDPGLGLRLIYFSYDVKMKEKGDIPEGYSVSREKKERFSLILESASTNQTSMYLCASSLSRLAVNNEQFFGPGTRLTVL.

This clonotype was counted ten times or more. The V gene is TRBV12-3 or TRBV12-4, the J gene TRBJ2-7; D is perhaps TRBD2 (5 bases). V was pared by 1 base and J by 0 bases, with 16 bases between. This CDR3 is built from 17 residues. Here the CDR3 DNA reads TGTGCCAGCAGTTTAGGGACGAGAGGGCCACACTCCTACGAGCAGTACTTC. Protein: CASSLGTRGPHSYEQYF.

This clonotype was observed at least ten times. DNA for the CDR3: TGCAGCGTTGTGTTTGTGAGTAACACTGAAGCTTTCTTT. This translates into CSVVFVSNTEAFF. The chain has TRBV29-1 and TRBJ1-1; D unresolved. V gave up 4 bases and J gave up 2 bases, with 11 bases separating them. This CDR3 is 13 amino acids long. The V gene's germline CDR1 is SQVTM and CDR2 ANQGSEA. The entire variable domain, with the rest obtained from reference TRBV29-1 and TRBJ1-1, is as follows: SAVISQKPSRDICQRGTSLTIQCQVDSQVTMMFWYRQQPGQSLTLIATANQGSEATYESGFVIDKFPISRPNLTFSTLTVSNMSPEDSSIYLCSVVFVSNTEAFFGQGTRLTVV.

This CDR3 is CSARTTPGITAEKLFF. In DNA, the CDR3 is TGCAGTGCTAGGACTACACCCGGGATAACGGCTGAAAAACTGTTTTTT. The V call is TRBV20-1, the J call TRBJ1-4; D gene unclear. The V end lost 3 bases, the J end lost 7 bases, and 21 bases lay between the germline ends. Germline CDR1 and CDR2: DFQATT and SNEGSKA (reference sequence). This CDR3 has 16 amino acids.

The CDR3 is CASSQFSGGNSYNSPLHF. The CDR3 DNA sequence: TGTGCCAGCAGTCAGTTCTCGGGGGGGAACTCCTATAATTCACCCCTCCACTTT. The chain employs TRBV6-6 and TRBJ1-6; D might be TRBD1 (5 bases). Trimming stripped 5 bases from V and 0 bases from J, with 17 bases between. This CDR3 contains 18 residues. CDR1 and CDR2 from the germline V gene are MNHNY and SVGAGI (reference sequence).

This clonotype has a count of ten or more. V is TRBV19 and J is TRBJ1-2; 9 bases line up with TRBD1. V dropped 3 bases and J dropped 8; count of bases not matched to a gene: 7. CDR3 length equals 14 residues. Per the germline V gene, CDR1 is LNHDA and CDR2 is SQIVND (reference sequence). The CDR3 nucleotides read TGTGCCAGTAGTATCGGGACAGGGAGAGGCGGCTACACCTTC. This codes for CASSIGTGRGGYTF. Combining the CDR3 with reference TRBV19 and TRBJ1-2 gives the whole variable domain DGGITQSPKYLFRKEGQNVTLSCEQNLNHDAMYWYRQDPGQGLRLIYYSQIVNDFQKGDIAEGYSVSREKKESFPLTVTSAQKNPTAFYLCASSIGTGRGGYTFGSGTRLTVV.

The gene calls are TRBV5-4 and TRBJ2-1; possible D gene TRBD2, 6 bases. Germline lookup yields CDR1 SGHNT and CDR2 YYREEE (reference sequence). This CDR3 region has 12 residues. V lost 5 bases to trimming and J lost 8 bases, with 11 bases between them. The CDR3 DNA reads TGTGCCAGCAGAGGATTAGCGGATGAGCAGTTCTTC. Its translation: CASRGLADEQFF.

V and J are TRBV5-1 and TRBJ2-5, with D possibly being TRBD1 (6 bases). The CDR3 has 16 amino acids. Trimming removed 4 bases from V and 1 base from J, with 17 bases in between. Germline V gene sequence: CDR1 SGHRS, CDR2 YFSETQ. The CDR3 DNA follows: TGCGCCAGCAGCGAAAAGACAGGTCCCTTCCAAGAGACCCAGTACTTC. The encoded protein is CASSEKTGPFQETQYF. Looking up the rest from reference TRBV5-1 and TRBJ2-5 gives the full variable domain: KAGVTQTPRYLIKTRGQQVTLSCSPISGHRSVSWYQQTPGQGLQFLFEYFSETQRNKGNFPGRFSGRQFSNSRSEMNVSTLELGDSALYLCASSEKTGPFQETQYFGPGTRLLVL.

In its sample, this clonotype was seen many times. The J gene is TRBJ2-7, the V gene TRBV7-6; D might be TRBD1 or TRBD2, each matching 5 bases. Trimming cost V 1 base and J 4 bases, with 14 bases left between them. CDR1 and CDR2 from the germline V gene are SGHVS and FNYEAQ. The CDR3 runs 15 residues. This chain's CDR3 is CASSLGLGTTYEQYF. The CDR3 DNA reads as TGTGCCAGCAGCTTAGGTCTGGGGACCACATACGAGCAGTACTTC.

This clonotype was observed at least ten times. This chain links TRBV9 with TRBJ2-1; 7 bases fit TRBD2. V lost 0 bases to trimming and J lost 6 bases; unmatched junction nucleotides: 6. CDR3 length equals 15 residues. Germline V CDR1 and CDR2: SGDLS, YYNGEE. DNA of the CDR3: TGTGCCAGCAGCGTAGGGATGTCGGGGGGCAATGAGCAGTTCTTC. This sequence encodes CASSVGMSGGNEQFF.

This clonotype was counted ten times or more. The V gene is TRBV2, the J gene TRBJ2-1; 8 bases are shared with TRBD2. V lost 4 bases and J lost 8; bases outside the gene matches: 7. This CDR3 contains 14 residues. Germline V gene data show CDR1 as SNHLY and CDR2 as FYNNEI. CDR3 nucleotide sequence: TGTGCCAGCAGTGTAAGCGGGAGCTTCGATGAGCAGTTCTTC. Translated, it gives CASSVSGSFDEQFF.

This sequence joins TRBV27 and TRBJ2-6; 11 nucleotides align to TRBD2. The CDR3 is 18 amino acids. Germline CDR1 MNHEY, CDR2 SMNVEV (reference sequence). Trimming at V came to 5 bases and at J to 0 bases, leaving 6 bases not matched to a gene. The DNA for the CDR3 is TGTGCCAGCAGTGGGATGGGACTAGCGGCCTCTGGGGCCAACGTCCTGACTTTC. It is translated as CASSGMGLAASGANVLTF.

The sample holds many counts of this clonotype. One end of the junction fails to match germline, which may point to a read error. The chain is built from TRBV20-1 and TRBJ1-1; 9 bases align to TRBD1. Germline V gene sequence: CDR1 DFQATT, CDR2 SNEGSKA (reference sequence). The CDR3 is made up of 17 amino acids. CDR3 coding DNA: TGCAGTGCTTCCCCCACAGGGGGCGTTCTTCGGAACGCTGAAGCTTTCTTT. This translates into CSASPTGGVLRNAEAFF.

With respect to this clonotype: A read error is the likely source, as a far larger clone sits one nucleotide away. The V gene is TRBV7-6, the J gene TRBJ1-1; 7 bases fit TRBD1. CDR3 length equals 15 residues. The germline V gene has CDR1 SGHVS and CDR2 FNYEAQ. The CDR3 nucleotides read TGCGCCAGCAACCCCGGAGGGGGCATGAACACTGAAGCTTTCTTT. Residues: CASNPGGGMNTEAFF.

This clonotype occurred many times. The V gene is TRBV20-1, the J gene TRBJ2-7; 11 bases agree with TRBD1. In germline, CDR1 is DFQATT, CDR2 SNEGSKA (reference sequence). The CDR3 is 17 amino acids. The CDR3 DNA reads TGCAGCCTTCAGGGGGTCGTTTCGGGACAGGGGGCCTACGAGCAGTACTTC. The encoded protein is CSLQGVVSGQGAYEQYF.

This clonotype occurred many times. The chain combines TRBV5-1 with TRBJ1-6, with 8 bases aligning to TRBD1. The CDR3 runs 16 residues. In germline, CDR1 is SGHRS, CDR2 YFSETQ. The V and J ends lost 3 bases and 4 bases, in that order; junction bases with no gene match: 6. The CDR3 region is CASSSGTGNYNSPLHF. The DNA for the CDR3 is TGCGCCAGCAGCTCTGGGACAGGAAATTATAATTCACCCCTCCACTTT. Complete variable domain (other parts from reference TRBV5-1 and TRBJ1-6): KAGVTQTPRYLIKTRGQQVTLSCSPISGHRSVSWYQQTPGQGLQFLFEYFSETQRNKGNFPGRFSGRQFSNSRSEMNVSTLELGDSALYLCASSSGTGNYNSPLHFGNGTRLTVT.

The J gene is TRBJ2-3, the V gene TRBV6-1, with D perhaps TRBD1 (5 bases). CDR1 is MNHNS, CDR2 SASEGT, per germline. The CDR3 spans 13 residues. V lost 1 base, J lost 7 bases, and 9 bases lay in between. CDR3 loop: CASSEGQGYTQYF. The CDR3 DNA is TGTGCCAGCAGTGAAGGTCAGGGTTATACGCAGTATTTT.

This clonotype was found many times. The rearrangement uses TRBV9 and TRBJ1-2, with 10 nucleotides matching TRBD1. This CDR3 has 15 amino acids. Germline trimming cut 2 bases from V and 1 base from J; bases unmatched to any gene: 2. Per germline, CDR1 SGDLS and CDR2 YYNGEE. The CDR3 loop is CASSVGQGGNYGYTF. The CDR3, as DNA: TGTGCCAGCAGCGTTGGACAGGGGGGTAACTATGGCTACACCTTC.